The 13 T cell receptor beta chains below were found in one sample sequenced in a study of PD-L1 blockade in urothelial cancer. Some clones are missing from TCRdb's copy, which holds only in-frame ones; the method was immunoSEQ multiplex PCR. Among 100,000 to 150,000 clones, approximately 85% were seen once, and the ten largest hold 2% to 3%. Time point noted: peripheral blood 6 weeks after treatment start. This specimen was PBMCs, taken around atezolizumab (anti-PD-L1) treatment. Receptors were obtained from a man over 45 with urothelial cancer.

V gene TRBV28 combines with J gene TRBJ2-7, with 8 positions matching TRBD2. This CDR3 is 18 amino acids long. J lost 3 bases, V lost 5 bases, and 18 bases had no gene match. Germline CDR1 reads MDHEN; CDR2 reads SYDVKM. The CDR3 here is CASSPSPGLGALGYEQYF. The CDR3 nucleotides read TGTGCCAGCAGTCCCTCTCCGGGACTAGGGGCCCTAGGCTACGAGCAGTACTTC.

The chain couples TRBV2 to TRBJ2-7; TRBD1 might be the D (6 bases). CDR3 size: 15 residues. Germline V lookup: CDR1 SNHLY, CDR2 FYNNEI. V was cut by 5 bases and J by 7 bases, with 21 bases left in between. The CDR3 DNA reads TGTGCCAGCAGTCAACGGGACACGGCTGAGTTGGAGCAGTACTTC. It translates to CASSQRDTAELEQYF. The full variable domain, completed using reference TRBV2 and TRBJ2-7, is EPEVTQTPSHQVTQMGQEVILRCVPISNHLYFYWYRQILGQKVEFLVSFYNNEISEKSEIFDDQFSVERPDGSNFTLKIRSTKLEDSAMYFCASSQRDTAELEQYFGPGTRLTVT.

This clone occurred a few times. The chain couples TRBV5-4 to TRBJ2-7, with D perhaps TRBD2 (5 bases). This CDR3 is built from 15 residues. V was shortened by 1 base and J by 0 bases, with 11 bases between the two germline ends. CDR1 and CDR2 from the germline V gene are SGHNT and YYREEE (reference sequence). CDR3 nucleotides: TGTGCCAGCAGCTTGAGGGAGAGAAGCTCCTACGAGCAGTACTTC. It specifies CASSLRERSSYEQYF.

This clone was detected a few times. This chain links TRBV2 with TRBJ1-1; TRBD1 might be the D (5 bases). The CDR3 is 13 residues long. Germline CDR1 SNHLY, CDR2 FYNNEI. V was pared by 7 bases and J by 3 bases, with 12 bases between. The CDR3: CASKRTYYTEAFF. The CDR3 DNA reads as TGTGCCAGCAAGAGGACATACTACACTGAAGCTTTCTTT.

The CDR3 spells CASSFPLTGGRNTIYF. The CDR3 coding sequence is TGTGCCAGCAGTTTCCCCCTGACAGGTGGTCGAAACACCATATATTTT. This chain uses TRBV28 with TRBJ1-3, with D possibly matching TRBD1 (6 bases). Germline assignment: CDR1 MDHEN and CDR2 SYDVKM. V lost 3 bases and J 5 bases, leaving 17 bases between the germline ends. This CDR3 is built from 16 residues.

This chain connects TRBV11-2 to TRBJ1-2; D might be TRBD1 (5 bases). The germline V gene has CDR1 SGHAT and CDR2 FQNNGV. CDR3 size: 14 residues. Trimming left V 2 bases short and J 2 bases short, with 9 bases between. The DNA of the CDR3 is TGTGCCAGCAGCTTAAGTTCAGGGAACTATGGCTACACCTTC. Protein product: CASSLSSGNYGYTF.

The V and J genes are TRBV28 and TRBJ1-3; TRBD1 might be the D (6 bases). V was shortened by 9 bases and J by 3 bases, with 18 bases between the two germline ends. CDR1 is MDHEN, CDR2 SYDVKM, per germline. The CDR3 loop spans 15 amino acids. The CDR3 DNA follows: TGTGCCAGTCGTCGGGACAACTCAAATGGAAACACCATATATTTT. Protein product: CASRRDNSNGNTIYF. The full variable domain, completed using reference TRBV28 and TRBJ1-3, is DVKVTQSSRYLVKRTGEKVFLECVQDMDHENMFWYRQDPGLGLRLIYFSYDVKMKEKGDIPEGYSVSREKKERFSLILESASTNQTSMYLCASRRDNSNGNTIYFGEGSWLTVV.

V and J are TRBV5-4 and TRBJ1-3; weak D call: TRBD1 (5 bases). CDR1 is SGHNT and CDR2 is YYREEE in the germline V gene (reference sequence). The V end was cut by 4 bases, the J end by 0 bases, with 11 bases between. CDR3 length: 15 amino acids. The chain's CDR3 is CASSKGQGSGNTIYF. The DNA for the CDR3 is TGTGCCAGCAGCAAAGGACAAGGCTCTGGAAACACCATATATTTT.

This clone showed up just once. This rearrangement joins TRBV6-6 to TRBJ1-4; D is possibly TRBD1 (5 bases). Germline V gene sequence: CDR1 MNHNY, CDR2 SVGAGI (reference sequence). Trimming stripped 6 bases from V and 0 bases from J, with 14 bases between. The CDR3 length is 16 residues. CDR3 sequence (DNA): TGTGCCAGCAGCCCCCCAGGGATGGCAACTAATGAAAAACTGTTTTTT. It specifies CASSPPGMATNEKLFF.

This clone was picked up a small number of times. This chain uses TRBV7-2 with TRBJ1-2, with 7 bases that match TRBD1. J gave up 13 bases and V 5 bases, and 13 bases lay outside the gene matches. From germline, CDR1 is SGHTA and CDR2 FQGNSA. The CDR3 is 13 amino acids. The CDR3 nucleotides are TGTGCCAGCAGCCAAAGCACTAACAGGGGCGGCACCTTC. This encodes CASSQSTNRGGTF.

In this sample, this clone turned up a few times. The rearrangement links TRBV28 to TRBJ2-1; D gene uncertain. The V gene lost 7 bases and the J gene lost 3 bases, with 7 bases spanning the gap. There are 12 residues in the CDR3. Looked up from germline, CDR1 is MDHEN and CDR2 is SYDVKM. CDR3 amino acids: CASIDFYNEQFF. The CDR3 DNA is TGTGCCAGCATCGACTTCTACAATGAGCAGTTCTTC.

The gene calls are TRBV11-2 and TRBJ2-7; D possibly corresponds to TRBD1 (6 bases). The V gene's germline CDR1 is SGHAT and CDR2 FQNNGV. The CDR3 length is 14 residues. Trimming pared 4 bases from V and 3 bases from J, leaving 13 bases between. CDR3 in DNA: TGTGCCAGCAGCTCCGCAGGGGTGAGCTACGAGCAGTACTTC. Encoded protein: CASSSAGVSYEQYF.

The rearrangement joins TRBV5-6 to TRBJ2-1; TRBD2 agrees at 8 bases. Germline values: CDR1 SGHDT, CDR2 YYEEEE. The length of the CDR3 is 13 residues. V trimming: 3 bases; J trimming: 5 bases; junction bases outside the gene matches: 1. CDR3: CASSSGGHNEQFF. In nucleotides, the CDR3 is TGTGCCAGCAGCTCGGGAGGGCACAATGAGCAGTTCTTC.